These 19 T cell receptor beta chains came from one sample sequenced in a study of cytomegalovirus exposure and HLA in healthy donors. PCR used 60 Vbeta primers and 13 Jbeta primers. Profiled with immunoSEQ multiplex PCR; TCRdb holds only in-frame clones, not every one. The profile covers roughly 200,000 clones, with 80% to 90% appearing a single time and around 3% taken by the ten largest. The sample comprised PBMCs. Receptors originate from a man aged 25-45 years in good health and CMV-seronegative.

The chain recombines TRBV5-6 with TRBJ1-3, with D uncertain. Deletions cut 1 base from V and 5 bases from J, with 7 bases between. Per germline, CDR1 SGHDT and CDR2 YYEEEE. This CDR3 is 13 amino acids long. CDR3 protein: CASSLTGRNTIYF. The DNA of the CDR3 is TGTGCCAGCAGCTTGACGGGAAGAAACACCATATATTTT.

The V and J genes are TRBV4-1 and TRBJ2-5, with D uncertain. The V end lost 1 base, the J end lost 2 bases, and 8 bases lay between the germline ends. This CDR3 region has 14 residues. Germline V lookup: CDR1 MGHRA, CDR2 YSYEKL. CDR3 protein: CASSQGGGQETQYF. The CDR3 DNA is TGCGCCAGCAGCCAAGGTGGCGGTCAAGAGACCCAGTACTTC.

The chain combines TRBV29-1 with TRBJ1-1, with 8 positions matching TRBD1. With 3 bases clipped from V and 4 bases from J, the junction kept 10 bases outside the gene matches. Germline values: CDR1 SQVTM, CDR2 ANQGSEA. This CDR3 region has 15 residues. The CDR3: CSVDQGASWGTEAFF. CDR3 in DNA: TGCAGCGTTGATCAGGGGGCATCTTGGGGCACTGAAGCTTTCTTT.

J is TRBJ2-1 and V is TRBV14, with D perhaps matching TRBD1 (6 bases). CDR1 and CDR2 from the germline V gene are SGHDN and FVKESK. Trimming removed 3 bases at V and 2 bases at J, with 8 bases between. This CDR3 comprises 14 residues. CDR3 in amino acids: CASSQNRAYNEQFF. Here the CDR3 DNA reads TGTGCCAGCAGCCAGAACAGGGCCTACAATGAGCAGTTCTTC.

The chain carries TRBV9 and TRBJ1-1, with 7 positions matching TRBD1. Germline CDR1 reads SGDLS; CDR2 reads YYNGEE. With 3 bases clipped from V and 5 bases from J, the junction kept 16 bases outside the gene matches. This CDR3 is built from 17 residues. The CDR3 loop reads CASSGGGDQGMGTEAFF. The CDR3 DNA follows: TGTGCCAGCAGCGGAGGGGGCGATCAGGGGATGGGTACTGAAGCTTTCTTT.

This clone was seen once. Germline is not matched at one junction end, which may reflect a read error. The chain uses TRBV7-9 and TRBJ1-1; TRBD1 is a possible D gene (5 bases). There are 15 residues in the CDR3. The germline V gene has CDR1 SEHNR and CDR2 FQNEAQ (reference sequence). Here the CDR3 reads CSSRRWGGRNTEAFF. CDR3 nucleotides: TGTTCCAGCAGGCGCTGGGGGGGGAGGAACACTGAAGCTTTCTTT.

This clone came up a few times. The V call is TRBV18, the J call TRBJ1-2; weak D call: TRBD1 (5 bases). The V end was cut by 5 bases, the J end by 9 bases, with 19 bases between. The CDR3 runs to 14 residues. Germline CDR1 KGHSH, CDR2 LQKENI. This chain's CDR3 is CASSENRRGTSYTF. The CDR3, as DNA: TGTGCCAGCTCAGAGAACCGGCGGGGGACCAGCTACACCTTC.

The rearrangement joins TRBV5-1 to TRBJ2-1; D ambiguous. Trimming removed 0 bases from V and 4 bases from J, with 11 bases in between. Germline V lookup: CDR1 SGHRS, CDR2 YFSETQ. This CDR3 region has 15 residues. The CDR3 spells CASSLDGNRYNEQFF. CDR3 coding DNA: TGCGCCAGCAGCTTGGACGGAAACAGATACAATGAGCAGTTCTTC.

The chain has TRBV25-1 and TRBJ1-3; D is perhaps TRBD1 (5 bases). This CDR3 has 16 residues. Germline CDR1 reads MGHDK; CDR2 reads SYGVNS. The V end lost 5 bases, the J end lost 2 bases, and 16 bases lay between the germline ends. The CDR3 nucleotides read TGTGCCAGCAGTAGTCCCCAGGGACTTGCTGGAAACACCATATATTTT. Translated, it gives CASSSPQGLAGNTIYF.

V and J are TRBV13 and TRBJ1-2; 8 positions match TRBD1. The CDR3 is made up of 13 amino acids. V shed 4 bases, J shed 8 bases, and the junction held 6 bases outside the gene matches. Germline CDR1 PRHDT, CDR2 FYEKMQ (reference sequence). The CDR3 spells CASSYDRGGGYTF. CDR3 coding DNA: TGTGCCAGCAGCTACGACAGGGGAGGCGGCTACACCTTC.

The DNA of the CDR3 is TGTGCCAGCAGCTCTCCGGAGAGGGCAGGCGGCACAGATACGCAGTATTTT. It is translated as CASSSPERAGGTDTQYF. The rearrangement joins TRBV7-2 to TRBJ2-3; D is perhaps TRBD2 (5 bases). This CDR3 comprises 17 residues. The V and J ends lost 4 bases and 1 base respectively, with 18 bases between them. Germline values: CDR1 SGHTA, CDR2 FQGNSA.

This clone was counted a single time. The V and J genes are TRBV6-5 and TRBJ2-3; D perhaps matches TRBD2 (5 bases). The V and J ends lost 0 bases and 0 bases respectively, with 10 bases between them. The CDR3 length is 16 residues. CDR1 MNHEY and CDR2 SVGAGI come from the germline V gene. The CDR3 sequence is CASSYSRVFSTDTQYF. The CDR3 DNA follows: TGTGCCAGCAGTTACTCGAGGGTTTTTAGCACAGATACGCAGTATTTT.

This chain connects TRBV5-1 to TRBJ1-1, with TRBD1 matching over 8 bases. Germline V CDR1 and CDR2: SGHRS, YFSETQ. J was trimmed by 7 bases and V by 5 bases; bases with no gene match: 10. CDR3 length: 14 residues. CDR3 amino acids: CASSPSGGGFEAFF. The CDR3 DNA is TGCGCCAGCAGTCCCTCAGGGGGCGGGTTTGAAGCTTTCTTT.

The chain recombines TRBV7-2 with TRBJ1-6; TRBD1 agrees at 8 bases. This CDR3 is built from 15 residues. The V segment lost 4 bases and the J segment 7 bases; nucleotides outside the gene matches: 6. Germline V gives CDR1 SGHTA, CDR2 FQGNSA. The CDR3 DNA reads TGTGCCAGCAGCTCTCGGGACAGGTGGAATTCACCCCTCCACTTT. Its protein product is CASSSRDRWNSPLHF.

The chain couples TRBV18 to TRBJ1-2; 7 nucleotides line up with TRBD1. The CDR3 consists of 14 residues. Losses at the gene ends were 3 bases for V and 2 bases for J; bases not matched to a gene: 3. Per the germline V gene, CDR1 is KGHSH and CDR2 is LQKENI. The CDR3 reads CASSPTGENYGYTF. Here the CDR3 DNA reads TGTGCCAGCTCACCTACAGGGGAGAACTATGGCTACACCTTC. Drawing the rest from reference TRBV18 and TRBJ1-2, the complete variable domain is NAGVMQNPRHLVRRRGQEARLRCSPMKGHSHVYWYRQLPEEGLKFMVYLQKENIIDESGMPKERFSAEFPKEGPSILRIQQVVRGDSAAYFCASSPTGENYGYTFGSGTRLTVV.

Only a few counts were recorded for this clone. The chain carries TRBV7-6 and TRBJ2-5; weak D call: TRBD1 (6 bases). The DNA end is a closer match to TRBJ2-7, so the J assignment may be wrong. This CDR3 has 14 amino acids. In germline, CDR1 is SGHVS, CDR2 FNYEAQ. The CDR3 bases are TGTGCCAGCAGCCCCACCGGGACACTTTACGAGCAGTACTTC. Its protein product is CASSPTGTLYEQYF.

There are a few counts of this clone. The rearrangement uses TRBV6-5 and TRBJ2-2, with D maybe TRBD1 (5 bases). The CDR3 contains 14 residues. Trimming left V 2 bases short and J 5 bases short, with 9 bases between. Germline loops: CDR1 MNHEY, CDR2 SVGAGI. CDR3 in amino acids: CASSYRAGTGELFF. In nucleotides, the CDR3 is TGTGCCAGCAGTTACAGGGCAGGGACCGGGGAGCTGTTTTTT.

This sequence joins TRBV9 and TRBJ2-5; 8 bases map to TRBD2. There are 16 residues in the CDR3. The V segment lost 0 bases and the J segment 4 bases; nucleotides outside the gene matches: 8. CDR1 and CDR2 (germline): SGDLS, YYNGEE. CDR3 coding DNA: TGTGCCAGCAGCGTAGGGGCGGGGGGATTGGGAGAGACCCAGTACTTC. Residues: CASSVGAGGLGETQYF.

The CDR3 DNA follows: TGTGCCAGCAGCTCGCTCCGGGACAGGCTGTATTTTGAGCAGTACTTC. Protein sequence: CASSSLRDRLYFEQYF. The chain employs TRBV11-2 and TRBJ2-7; 8 bases are shared with TRBD1. J gave up 7 bases and V 4 bases, and 15 bases lay outside the gene matches. CDR3 length: 16 residues. CDR1 is SGHAT and CDR2 is FQNNGV in the germline V gene. Full variable domain (rest looked up from reference TRBV11-2 and TRBJ2-7): EAGVAQSPRYKIIEKRQSVAFWCNPISGHATLYWYQQILGQGPKLLIQFQNNGVVDDSQLPKDRFSAERLKGVDSTLKIQPAKLEDSAVYLCASSSLRDRLYFEQYFGPGTRLTVT.